Listed here are 3 T cell receptor beta chains from one sample, sequenced in a study of OX40 agonist ivuxolimab in advanced cancers. The protocol was immunoSEQ multiplex PCR, while the TCRdb copy is restricted to in-frame clones and leaves out a portion. The sample shows about 47,000 clones, around nine tenths of them seen only once. Here the sequenced sample was CD4+ or CD8+ T cells sorted from blood, taken in a trial of the OX40 agonist ivuxolimab. The receptor source for this set is an adult with an advanced solid tumor such as melanoma, head and neck, liver or kidney cancer.

This chain uses TRBV30 with TRBJ2-2; the D is unclear. CDR3 length: 12 amino acids. V dropped 3 bases and J dropped 4 bases, with 6 bases sitting between them. Germline CDR1 is GTSNPN and CDR2 is SVGIG (reference sequence). CDR3 loop: CAWRYSTGELFF. In DNA form, the CDR3 reads TGTGCCTGGAGATATAGCACCGGGGAGCTGTTTTTT.

The V gene is TRBV27, the J gene TRBJ2-1; D remains ambiguous. This CDR3 comprises 12 residues. CDR1 and CDR2 (germline): MNHEY, SMNVEV (reference sequence). V lost 6 bases to trimming and J lost 6 bases, with 9 bases between them. CDR3: CASSRNFNEQFF. The CDR3 nucleotides are TGTGCCAGCAGCCGGAACTTCAATGAGCAGTTCTTC.

The chain links TRBV6-6 to TRBJ2-7, with D hard to call. The germline V gene encodes CDR1 MNHNY and CDR2 SVGAGI (reference sequence). V lost 0 bases to trimming and J lost 3 bases, with 9 bases between them. The CDR3 is 14 amino acids. The CDR3 loop reads CASSYSGLYYEQYF. In nucleotides, the CDR3 is TGTGCCAGCAGTTACTCCGGCTTATACTACGAGCAGTACTTC.